The sample holds a few counts of the clone carrying this T cell receptor (beta chain). Its matching antigen is unknown. The data are from a study of T cells in Graves' hyperthyroidism and ophthalmopathy. Whole-study results and caveats: Within blood appeared most thyroid clonotypes that had expanded above 0.001.

V shed 0 bases, J shed 4 bases, and the junction held 2 bases outside the gene matches. The V gene's germline CDR1 is KGHDR and CDR2 SFDVKD. The CDR3 covers 15 residues. Using RNA transcripts as the source, TCR beta CDR3 regions were amplified. HTBI primers drove first-round RT-PCR of the TCR CDR3. One entry per CDR3 protein results from TCRdb running MiXCR on the multiplex PCR reads. Of fewer than 700,000 distinct CDR3 sequences in the sample, about 15% were seen once. This chain uses TRBV24-1 with TRBJ2-1; 7 bases are a match to TRBD1. The sequence was obtained from a woman between 18 and 29 years old with Graves' ophthalmopathy. Sample: blood. The CDR3 DNA is TGTGCCACCAGTGATTTGGAGACAGGGTACAATGAGCAGTTCTTC. Amino acids: CATSDLETGYNEQFF.